This T cell receptor beta chain was sequenced for a study of blood T cell repertoires in COVID-19. Overall study context: Material from acute and convalescent COVID-19 was sourced from the United States, Italy and Spain. PBMCs, B-cell-depleted T cells, or T cells were the source of the cDNA or gDNA that made up the material.

The assay was immunoSEQ multiplex PCR, and TCRdb's table has in-frame clones only and misses some. This table has approximately 250,000 clones, approximately 86% appearing once. There are 14 residues in the CDR3. Trimming at V came to 3 bases and at J to 3 bases, leaving 3 bases not matched to a gene. Germline CDR1 reads DFQATT; CDR2 reads SNEGSKA (reference sequence). The TCR sequence derives from a woman in her sixties or seventies with COVID-19, enrolled during active disease. Sequences were obtained from peripheral blood. The chain joins TRBV20-1 to TRBJ2-1; TRBD2 matches 9 bases. This CDR3 is CSASATSGYNEQFF. CDR3 in DNA: TGCAGTGCTAGTGCGACTAGCGGCTACAATGAGCAGTTCTTC.